These 14 T cell receptor beta chains came from one sample sequenced in a study of blood T cell repertoires in COVID-19. TCRdb's copy holds only in-frame clones and misses some; the assay was immunoSEQ multiplex PCR. Here the sample spans about 220,000 clones, about 80% being singletons. Material for sequencing was peripheral blood. All receptors derive from a young woman who had recovered from COVID-19.

The CDR3 loop reads CASSPRTGDEWITGELFF. The DNA of the CDR3 is TGTGCCAGCTCACCCCGGACAGGGGATGAGTGGATAACCGGGGAGCTGTTTTTT. J is TRBJ2-2 and V is TRBV18; 9 nucleotides line up with TRBD1. CDR3 size: 18 residues. V shed 3 bases, J shed 5 bases, and the junction held 13 bases outside the gene matches. Germline CDR1 reads KGHSH; CDR2 reads LQKENI.

This clone has just one count. This rearrangement joins TRBV28 to TRBJ2-3; TRBD1 matches at 7 bases. J gave up 10 bases and V 2 bases, and 12 bases lay outside the gene matches. This CDR3 region has 15 residues. CDR1 is MDHEN and CDR2 is SYDVKM in the germline V gene. CDR3: CASSLTPGQESAQYF. The DNA for the CDR3 is TGTGCCAGCAGTTTAACCCCCGGACAGGAGTCGGCGCAGTATTTT.

The CDR3 loop reads CASTLGQGRTYEQYF. CDR3 DNA: TGTGCCAGCACCCTAGGGCAGGGCCGAACCTACGAGCAGTACTTC. This chain joins TRBV28 and TRBJ2-7; TRBD1 might be the D (5 bases). Looked up from germline, CDR1 is MDHEN and CDR2 is SYDVKM. The CDR3 spans 15 residues. The ends were cut back, 7 bases at V and 2 bases at J, with 18 bases in the middle.

The chain has TRBV11-3 and TRBJ2-1; 7 nucleotides align to TRBD1. With 4 bases clipped from V and 7 bases from J, the junction kept 4 bases outside the gene matches. The CDR3 length is 13 residues. The germline gives CDR1 SGHNT, CDR2 YENEEA. CDR3 in DNA: TGTGCCAGCAGCTGGGGACAGCAGAATGAGCAGTTCTTC. Translated: CASSWGQQNEQFF.

The J gene is TRBJ1-3, the V gene TRBV30; D remains unclear. CDR1 and CDR2 (germline): GTSNPN, SVGIG (reference sequence). The CDR3 loop spans 15 amino acids. The germline V and J ends were trimmed by 5 bases and 0 bases, with 14 bases remaining between them. The CDR3 region has the DNA TGTGCCTGGGCCTATCGAGGTAACTCTGGAAACACCATATATTTT. Translating gives CAWAYRGNSGNTIYF.

The chain recombines TRBV7-9 with TRBJ1-5, with TRBD1 as a possible D gene (5 bases). This CDR3 is built from 17 residues. With 1 base removed from V and 3 bases from J, the gap between germline ends came to 16 bases. The V gene's germline CDR1 is SEHNR and CDR2 FQNEAQ (reference sequence). The CDR3 bases are TGTGCCAGCAGCTTAGGGAGCGGGGGATGGGACAATCAGCCCCAGCATTTT. Translated: CASSLGSGGWDNQPQHF.

The chain is built from TRBV27 and TRBJ2-3, with D hard to call. Germline assignment: CDR1 MNHEY and CDR2 SMNVEV (reference sequence). The CDR3 extends over 13 amino acids. Trimming took 5 bases from V and 0 from J, leaving 6 bases between them. Written as DNA, the CDR3 is TGTGCCAGCAGTCCCACTAGCACAGATACGCAGTATTTT. Amino acid sequence: CASSPTSTDTQYF.

The chain couples TRBV5-1 to TRBJ2-6; 7 bases fit TRBD1. V gave up 4 bases and J gave up 0 bases; unmatched junction bases: 7. CDR3 length equals 17 residues. Germline V gene data show CDR1 as SGHRS and CDR2 as YFSETQ. The CDR3 nucleotides read TGCGCCAGCAGCCCATCGGGACAGAGCTCTGGGGCCAACGTCCTGACTTTC. Its protein is CASSPSGQSSGANVLTF. Full variable domain (outside the CDR3, taken from reference TRBV5-1 and TRBJ2-6): KAGVTQTPRYLIKTRGQQVTLSCSPISGHRSVSWYQQTPGQGLQFLFEYFSETQRNKGNFPGRFSGRQFSNSRSEMNVSTLELGDSALYLCASSPSGQSSGANVLTFGAGSRLTVL.

This rearrangement joins TRBV30 to TRBJ1-5; D gene ambiguous. V was pared by 3 bases and J by 3 bases, with 12 bases between. The CDR3 has 14 amino acids. From germline, CDR1 is GTSNPN and CDR2 SVGIG (reference sequence). CDR3 nucleotide sequence: TGTGCCTGGAGCGGAGCCAGTCACAATCAGCCCCAGCATTTT. Protein: CAWSGASHNQPQHF.

The chain couples TRBV28 to TRBJ2-7; 7 bases are a match to TRBD2. Germline V gene data show CDR1 as MDHEN and CDR2 as SYDVKM. The CDR3 is 16 residues long. V dropped 4 bases and J dropped 3; count of bases not matched to a gene: 12. The CDR3 loop is CASSYGSGTLFYEQYF. CDR3 DNA sequence: TGTGCCAGCAGTTACGGAAGCGGGACCCTTTTCTACGAGCAGTACTTC.

The chain carries TRBV12-3 or TRBV12-4 and TRBJ1-2; the D is unclear. The CDR3 is 13 amino acids. V was cut by 8 bases and J by 7 bases, with 17 bases left in between. The CDR3 DNA is TGTGCCAGCTTAAGTCGGGAAGCGGGTGGCTACACCTTC. Its protein is CASLSREAGGYTF.

The J gene is TRBJ2-1, the V gene TRBV18; no clear D gene. CDR3 length equals 15 residues. Deletions cut 3 bases from V and 0 bases from J, with 9 bases between. CDR1 is KGHSH and CDR2 is LQKENI in the germline V gene. Here the CDR3 DNA reads TGTGCCAGCTCACCTAGAGTTGGCTCCTACAATGAGCAGTTCTTC. Protein: CASSPRVGSYNEQFF.

The chain combines TRBV5-4 with TRBJ2-7, with 8 positions matching TRBD1. The CDR3 sequence is 14 residues long. V trimming: 4 bases; J trimming: 7 bases; junction bases outside the gene matches: 10. Germline CDR1 reads SGHNT; CDR2 reads YYREEE (reference sequence). The CDR3 DNA reads TGTGCCAGCAGCCCGGACAGGGTAGTTAAGGAGCAGTACTTC. Its translation: CASSPDRVVKEQYF. Supplemented by reference TRBV5-4 and TRBJ2-7, the full variable domain reads ETGVTQSPTHLIKTRGQQVTLRCSSQSGHNTVSWYQQALGQGPQFIFQYYREEENGRGNFPPRFSGLQFPNYSSELNVNALELDDSALYLCASSPDRVVKEQYFGPGTRLTVT.

The CDR3 here is CATSDLRTGDNTGELFF. The CDR3, as DNA: TGTGCCACCAGTGACCTAAGGACAGGGGATAACACCGGGGAGCTGTTTTTT. The V and J genes are TRBV24-1 and TRBJ2-2, with TRBD1 identical over 9 bases. This CDR3 contains 17 residues. CDR1 is KGHDR and CDR2 is SFDVKD in the germline V gene. The trim removed 4 bases at V and 2 bases at J, leaving 7 bases unmatched.